This record concerns one T cell receptor beta chain sequence. The method was immunoSEQ multiplex PCR; TCRdb's version includes in-frame clones alone and lacks a portion of them. The sample has fewer than 500,000 clones; almost 80% are singletons. This record belongs to a study of shared clonotypes between healthy human individuals. CDR3 length: 16 residues. CDR1 MNHEY and CDR2 SMNVEV come from the germline V gene (reference sequence). The V gene lost 2 bases and the J gene lost 0 bases, with 11 bases spanning the gap. Healthy and HIV-negative, the adult donors had no recent acute infections or vaccinations.

The receptor was derived from a middle-aged woman in good health. Some clones in this sample may be carry-over from other donors' samples. The chain has TRBV27 and TRBJ2-1; no firm D call. Sequenced: PBMCs. The CDR3 loop is CASSLELGSSYNEQFF. In DNA, the CDR3 is TGTGCCAGCAGTTTAGAGTTGGGTAGCTCCTACAATGAGCAGTTCTTC.